The clone carrying this T cell receptor (beta chain) came up a few times. Unique molecular identifiers were incorporated during preparation of the TCRbeta library. TCRdb reanalysed the PCR reads using MiXCR and keeps one entry per CDR3 protein. The sample lists under 850,000 distinct CDR3 sequences, about an eighth seen once, with around 0.8% in the top ten. The source of the sample is a study of T-cell reconstitution after alpha-beta-depleted transplantation in children. The CDR3 sequence is 12 residues long. The ends were cut back, 0 bases at V and 0 bases at J, with 2 bases in the middle. Germline assignment: CDR1 SQVTM and CDR2 ANQGSEA.

The chain has TRBV29-1 and TRBJ1-1, with D uncertain. The sequencing here drew on PBMCs, taken before TCRalphabeta/CD19-depleted stem cell transplant. This receptor was taken from a girl aged 2 to 9 with congenital amegakaryocytic thrombocytopenia, due to receive a stem cell transplant. The CDR3 loop reads CSVEDMNTEAFF. CDR3 nucleotides: TGCAGCGTTGAAGACATGAACACTGAAGCTTTCTTT.